This T cell receptor (beta chain) is drawn from a study of T-cell memory formation after mild COVID-19. Broader study findings: Still unconfirmed is whether the second-wave clones peaking on day 37 recognized SARS-CoV-2.

Only a few counts were recorded for this clonotype. Antigen unknown. V was trimmed by 6 bases and J by 3 bases, leaving 18 bases between them. Germline lookup yields CDR1 SGHTA and CDR2 FQGNSA. This CDR3 has 16 amino acids. Constant-segment primers served in 5'RACE that generated TCR alpha and TCR beta cDNA libraries bearing sample barcodes and UMIs. Using its own MiXCR run on the 5' RACE reads, TCRdb lists one record per CDR3 protein. The repertoire holds about 55,000 distinct CDR3 sequences, with about a quarter as singletons. This chain uses TRBV7-2 with TRBJ2-1; D possibly corresponds to TRBD2 (7 bases). This clonotype was sampled from a man between 18 and 29 years old who had mild COVID-19 (a few samples of this study predate the infection). Cell type and time point are not known. Specimen: PBMCs or a T cell subset sorted from them (not recorded which). The CDR3 protein is CASSPLGGGYYNEQFF. Written as DNA, the CDR3 is TGTGCCAGCAGTCCCTTGGGCGGGGGCTACTACAATGAGCAGTTCTTC.